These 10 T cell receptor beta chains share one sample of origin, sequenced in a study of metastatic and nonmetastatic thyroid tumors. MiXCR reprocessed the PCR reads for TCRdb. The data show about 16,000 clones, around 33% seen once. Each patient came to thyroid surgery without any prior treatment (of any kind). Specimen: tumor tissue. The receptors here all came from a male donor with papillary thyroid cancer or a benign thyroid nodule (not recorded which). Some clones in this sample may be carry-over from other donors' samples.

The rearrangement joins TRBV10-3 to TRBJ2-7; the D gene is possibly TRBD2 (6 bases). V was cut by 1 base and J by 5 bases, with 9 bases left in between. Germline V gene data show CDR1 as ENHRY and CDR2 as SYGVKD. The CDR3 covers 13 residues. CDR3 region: CAISELGGDEQYF. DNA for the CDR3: TGTGCCATCAGTGAGTTAGGAGGGGACGAGCAGTACTTC.

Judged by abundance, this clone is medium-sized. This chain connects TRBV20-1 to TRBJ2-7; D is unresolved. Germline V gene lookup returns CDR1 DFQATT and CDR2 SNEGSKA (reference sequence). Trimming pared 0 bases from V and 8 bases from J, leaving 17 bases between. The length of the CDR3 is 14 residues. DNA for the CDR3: TGCAGTGCTAGAGATCCTACTACAAACACCAAGCAGTACTTC. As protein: CSARDPTTNTKQYF.

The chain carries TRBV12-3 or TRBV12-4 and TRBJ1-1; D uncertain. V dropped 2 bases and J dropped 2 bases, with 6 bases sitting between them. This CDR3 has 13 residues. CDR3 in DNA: TGTGCCAGCAGTTTAACACAAAACACTGAAGCTTTCTTT. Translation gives CASSLTQNTEAFF.

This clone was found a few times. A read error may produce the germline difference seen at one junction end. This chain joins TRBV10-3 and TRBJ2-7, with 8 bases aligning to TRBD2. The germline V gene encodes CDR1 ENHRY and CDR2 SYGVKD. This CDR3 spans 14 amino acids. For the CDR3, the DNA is TGTGTCATCAGTGAGGTTAGCGGGGCCTACGAGCAATACTTC. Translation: CVISEVSGAYEQYF.

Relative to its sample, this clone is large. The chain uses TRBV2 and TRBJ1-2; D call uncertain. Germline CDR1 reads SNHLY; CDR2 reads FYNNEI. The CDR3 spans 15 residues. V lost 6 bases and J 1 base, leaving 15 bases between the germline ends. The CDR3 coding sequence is TGTGCCAGCAGGACCGACGCCTGGGTTAACTATGGCTACACCTTC. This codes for CASRTDAWVNYGYTF.

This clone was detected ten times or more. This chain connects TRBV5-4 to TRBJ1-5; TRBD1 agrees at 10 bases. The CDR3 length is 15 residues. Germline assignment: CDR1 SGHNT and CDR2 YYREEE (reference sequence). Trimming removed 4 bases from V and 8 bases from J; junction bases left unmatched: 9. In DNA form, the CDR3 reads TGTGCCAGCAGCCTGGACAGGGGGGTCGGGGAGCCCCAGCATTTT. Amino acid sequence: CASSLDRGVGEPQHF.

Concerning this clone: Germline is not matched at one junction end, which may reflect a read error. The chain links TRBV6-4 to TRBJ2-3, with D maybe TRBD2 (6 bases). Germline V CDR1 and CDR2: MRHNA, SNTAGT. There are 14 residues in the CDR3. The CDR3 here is CASSDGPGADTQYF. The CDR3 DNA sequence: TGCGCCAGCAGTGACGGACCGGGGGCAGATACGCAGTATTTT.

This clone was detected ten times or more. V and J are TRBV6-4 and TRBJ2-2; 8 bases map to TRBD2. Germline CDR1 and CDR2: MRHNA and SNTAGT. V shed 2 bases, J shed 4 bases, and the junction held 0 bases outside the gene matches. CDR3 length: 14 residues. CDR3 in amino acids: CASSDGTSTGELFF. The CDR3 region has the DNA TGTGCCAGCAGTGACGGGACTAGCACCGGGGAGCTGTTTTTT.

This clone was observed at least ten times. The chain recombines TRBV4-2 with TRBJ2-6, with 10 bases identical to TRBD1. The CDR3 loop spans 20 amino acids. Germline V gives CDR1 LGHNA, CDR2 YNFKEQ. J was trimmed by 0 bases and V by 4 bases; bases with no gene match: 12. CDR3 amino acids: CASSPNALGQGYSGANVLTF. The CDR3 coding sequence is TGTGCCAGCAGCCCGAACGCTCTGGGACAGGGGTACTCTGGGGCCAACGTCCTGACTTTC.

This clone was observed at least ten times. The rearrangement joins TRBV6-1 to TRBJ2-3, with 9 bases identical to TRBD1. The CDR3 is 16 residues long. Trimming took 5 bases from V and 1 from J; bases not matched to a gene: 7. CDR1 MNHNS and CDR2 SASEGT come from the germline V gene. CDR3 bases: TGTGCCAGCAGTATGGACAGGGGAAGAGGCACAGATACGCAGTATTTT. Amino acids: CASSMDRGRGTDTQYF.